Included here is one TCR beta chain sequence, with context. The length of the CDR3 is 16 residues. V dropped 6 bases and J dropped 0; count of bases not matched to a gene: 10. CDR1 is GTSNPN and CDR2 is SVGIG in the germline V gene (reference sequence). The entry originates in a study of shared clonotypes between healthy human individuals. Sequencing was performed with immunoSEQ multiplex PCR; in TCRdb, only in-frame clones are kept and a portion is missing. The sample consists of under 650,000 clones, approximately 95% of them appearing once. The sample consisted of naive CD4+ T cells sorted from blood. Regarding subset: CD45RA+ positively selected. This sequence joins TRBV30 and TRBJ2-3; 9 bases match TRBD2. This TCR was sampled from a woman younger than 45 in good health. This CDR3 is CACLAGRIVSTDTQYF. CDR3 coding DNA: TGTGCCTGTCTAGCGGGACGCATTGTGAGCACAGATACGCAGTATTTT.